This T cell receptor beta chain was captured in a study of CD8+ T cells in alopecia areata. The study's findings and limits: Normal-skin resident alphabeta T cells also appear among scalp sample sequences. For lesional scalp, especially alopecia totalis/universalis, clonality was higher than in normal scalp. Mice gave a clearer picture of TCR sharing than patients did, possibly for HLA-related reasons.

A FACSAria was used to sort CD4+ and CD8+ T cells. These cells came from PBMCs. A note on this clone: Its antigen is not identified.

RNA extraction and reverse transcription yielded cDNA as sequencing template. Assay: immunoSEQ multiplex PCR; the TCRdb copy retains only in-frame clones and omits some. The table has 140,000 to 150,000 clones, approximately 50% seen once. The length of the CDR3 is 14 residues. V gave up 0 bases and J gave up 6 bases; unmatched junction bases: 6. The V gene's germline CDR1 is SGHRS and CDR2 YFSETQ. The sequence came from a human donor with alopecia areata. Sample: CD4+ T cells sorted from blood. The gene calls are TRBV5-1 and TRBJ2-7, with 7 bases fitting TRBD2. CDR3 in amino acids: CASSLDAGDGEQYF. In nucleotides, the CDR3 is TGCGCCAGCAGCTTGGATGCGGGAGACGGCGAGCAGTACTTC.